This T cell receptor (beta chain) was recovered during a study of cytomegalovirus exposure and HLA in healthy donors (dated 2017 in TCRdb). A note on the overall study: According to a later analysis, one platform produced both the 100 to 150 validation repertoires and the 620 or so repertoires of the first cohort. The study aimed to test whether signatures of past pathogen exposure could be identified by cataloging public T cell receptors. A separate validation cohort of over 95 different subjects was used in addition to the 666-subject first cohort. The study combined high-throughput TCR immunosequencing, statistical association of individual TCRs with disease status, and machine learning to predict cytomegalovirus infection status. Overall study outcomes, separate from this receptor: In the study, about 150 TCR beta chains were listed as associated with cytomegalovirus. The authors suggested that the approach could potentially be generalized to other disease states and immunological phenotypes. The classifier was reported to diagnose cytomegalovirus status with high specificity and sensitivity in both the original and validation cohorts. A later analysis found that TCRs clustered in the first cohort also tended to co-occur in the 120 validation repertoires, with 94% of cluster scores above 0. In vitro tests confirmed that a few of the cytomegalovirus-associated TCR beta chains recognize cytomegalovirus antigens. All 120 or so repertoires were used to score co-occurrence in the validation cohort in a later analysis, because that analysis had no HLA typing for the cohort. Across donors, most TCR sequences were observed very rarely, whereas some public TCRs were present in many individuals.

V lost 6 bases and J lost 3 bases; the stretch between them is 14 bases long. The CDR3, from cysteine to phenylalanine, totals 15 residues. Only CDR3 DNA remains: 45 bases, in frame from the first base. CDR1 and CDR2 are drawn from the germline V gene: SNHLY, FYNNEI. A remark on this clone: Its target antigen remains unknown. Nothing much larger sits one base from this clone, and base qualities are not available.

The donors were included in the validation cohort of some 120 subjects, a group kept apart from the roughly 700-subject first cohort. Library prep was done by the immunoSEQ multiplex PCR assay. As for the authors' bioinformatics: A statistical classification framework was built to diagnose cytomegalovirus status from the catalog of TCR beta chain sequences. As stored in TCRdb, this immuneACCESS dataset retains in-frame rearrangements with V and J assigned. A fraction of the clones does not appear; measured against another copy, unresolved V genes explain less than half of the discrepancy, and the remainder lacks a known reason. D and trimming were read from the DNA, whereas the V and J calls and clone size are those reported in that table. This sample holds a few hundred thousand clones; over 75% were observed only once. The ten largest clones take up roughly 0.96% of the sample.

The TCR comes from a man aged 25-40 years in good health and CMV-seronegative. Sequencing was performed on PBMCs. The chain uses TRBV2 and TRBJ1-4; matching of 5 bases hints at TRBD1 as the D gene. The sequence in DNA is TGTGCCAGCAGAGGGCGGGGCGCAGCTAATGAAAAACTGTTTTTT. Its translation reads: CASRGRGAANEKLFF.